This entry lists 8 T cell receptor beta chains sequenced from one sample in a study of beta chain features in type 1 diabetes. Overall study findings and caveats: TCRB CDR3s from Type 1 diabetes patients were moderately but significantly shorter in all four CD4+ subsets.

No antigen has been assigned to these receptors. The authors reverse transcribed all of the isolated RNA, so sequencing captured expressed TCRB transcripts. Assay used: immunoSEQ multiplex PCR; TCRdb lists only in-frame clones, some missing. The repertoire consists of 350,000 to 450,000 clones, with over 10% occurring once and the leading ten covering approximately 0.01%. Sequenced input: naive CD4+ T cells from blood. These receptors were taken from a woman between 18 and 30 years old with type 1 diabetes.

In its sample, this clone was seen a few times. V gene TRBV6-5 combines with J gene TRBJ2-1, with 8 bases identical to TRBD2. CDR3 length: 15 amino acids. Trimming at V came to 6 bases and at J to 4 bases, leaving 8 bases not matched to a gene. CDR1 and CDR2 (germline): MNHEY, SVGAGI. The CDR3 DNA sequence: TGTGCCAGCAGATCCGGGACTAGAATTTACAATGAGCAGTTCTTC. Protein sequence: CASRSGTRIYNEQFF.

This clone was seen a few times. The CDR3 here is CSVEGQTDEQYF. CDR3 bases: TGCAGCGTTGAGGGACAGACCGACGAGCAGTACTTC. The chain is built from TRBV29-1 and TRBJ2-7, with TRBD1 matching 7 bases. J lost 5 bases, V lost 3 bases, and 4 bases had no gene match. Germline-derived CDR1 and CDR2 are SQVTM and ANQGSEA. The CDR3 spans 12 residues.

The chain carries TRBV5-6 and TRBJ1-1; maybe TRBD1 (5 bases). Trimming took 4 bases from V and 4 from J, leaving 8 bases between them. Germline V CDR1 and CDR2: SGHDT, YYEEEE. The CDR3 covers 12 residues. In DNA, the CDR3 is TGTGCCAGCAGCAGGAGGGGCACTGAAGCTTTCTTT. It specifies CASSRRGTEAFF.

On this clone itself: Other DNA sequences from this sample encode an identical CDR3 as well. The gene calls are TRBV11-2 and TRBJ1-1; a weak D match, TRBD1 (5 bases). Looked up from germline, CDR1 is SGHAT and CDR2 is FQNNGV. The V end was cut by 2 bases, the J end by 4 bases, with 8 bases between. The length of the CDR3 is 13 residues. In DNA, the CDR3 is TGTGCCAGCAGCTTACAGGGTGGCACTGAAGCTTTCTTT. Its translation is CASSLQGGTEAFF.

V gene TRBV5-4 combines with J gene TRBJ2-1; perhaps TRBD2 as D (6 bases). CDR1 and CDR2 from the germline V gene are SGHNT and YYREEE (reference sequence). This CDR3 is 16 amino acids long. V lost 4 bases, J lost 0 bases, and 14 bases lay in between. The DNA for the CDR3 is TGTGCCAGCAGCGCCTTCGCGGGGAGCTCCTACAATGAGCAGTTCTTC. Protein: CASSAFAGSSYNEQFF.

The chain couples TRBV11-3 to TRBJ2-7; 8 nucleotides line up with TRBD2. The CDR3 totals 14 residues. The V segment lost 1 base and the J segment 6 bases; nucleotides outside the gene matches: 5. CDR1 is SGHNT, CDR2 YENEEA, per germline. CDR3 bases: TGTGCCAGCAGCTTAGCGGGAGGGCCGGTCGAGCAGTACTTC. Protein product: CASSLAGGPVEQYF. Full variable domain (remainder filled in from reference TRBV11-3 and TRBJ2-7): EAGVVQSPRYKIIEKKQPVAFWCNPISGHNTLYWYLQNLGQGPELLIRYENEEAVDDSQLPKDRFSAERLKGVDSTLKIQPAELGDSAVYLCASSLAGGPVEQYFGPGTRLTVT.

V usage is TRBV7-9 and J usage is TRBJ2-7; D perhaps matches TRBD1 (5 bases). The CDR3 length is 15 residues. CDR1 and CDR2 from the germline V gene are SEHNR and FQNEAQ (reference sequence). Trimming took 5 bases from V and 6 from J, leaving 20 bases between them. For the CDR3, the DNA is TGTGCCAGCAGCACCCCCCTTAGGGGTTCGCGCGAGCAGTACTTC. Translating gives CASSTPLRGSREQYF.

The chain recombines TRBV19 with TRBJ2-1, with TRBD1 identical over 11 bases. The CDR3 spans 19 residues. Germline loops: CDR1 LNHDA, CDR2 SQIVND (reference sequence). J lost 9 bases, V lost 7 bases, and 23 bases had no gene match. In DNA, the CDR3 is TGTGCCAGTACCTACGGCGCCGGACAGGGGGCCTGGAGGATGGTTGAGCAGTTCTTC. Translation: CASTYGAGQGAWRMVEQFF. Complete variable domain (other parts from reference TRBV19 and TRBJ2-1): DGGITQSPKYLFRKEGQNVTLSCEQNLNHDAMYWYRQDPGQGLRLIYYSQIVNDFQKGDIAEGYSVSREKKESFPLTVTSAQKNPTAFYLCASTYGAGQGAWRMVEQFFGPGTRLTVL.